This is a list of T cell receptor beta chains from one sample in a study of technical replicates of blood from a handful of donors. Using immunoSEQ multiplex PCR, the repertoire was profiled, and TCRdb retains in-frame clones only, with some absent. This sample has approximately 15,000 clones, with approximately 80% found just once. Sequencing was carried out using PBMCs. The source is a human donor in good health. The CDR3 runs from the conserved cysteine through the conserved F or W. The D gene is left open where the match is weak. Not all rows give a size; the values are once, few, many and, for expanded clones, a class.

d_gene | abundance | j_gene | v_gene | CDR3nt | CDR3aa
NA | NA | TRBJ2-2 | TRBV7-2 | TGTGCCAGCAGCCGCGACCAGCCAGGGAACACCGGGGAGCTGTTTTTT | CASSRDQPGNTGELFF
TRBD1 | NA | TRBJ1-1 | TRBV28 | TGTGCCAGCAGACCCGGGGACAGGGGATTCCTGACTGAAGCTTTCTTT | CASRPGDRGFLTEAFF
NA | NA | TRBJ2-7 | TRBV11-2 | TGTGCCAGCAGCTTAACTACTCCGTCCTACGAGCAGTACTTC | CASSLTTPSYEQYF
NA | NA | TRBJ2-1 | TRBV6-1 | TGTGCCAGCTCCCTCTTAATGGAGGGTAATGAGCAGTTCTTC | CASSLLMEGNEQFF
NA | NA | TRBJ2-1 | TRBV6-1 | TGTGCCAGCAGTGGAGTAGCGAGCTCCTACAATGAGCAGTTCTTC | CASSGVASSYNEQFF
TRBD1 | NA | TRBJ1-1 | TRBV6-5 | TGTGCCAGCAGCCGTAAGGGACAGATGAACACTGAAGCTTTCTTT | CASSRKGQMNTEAFF
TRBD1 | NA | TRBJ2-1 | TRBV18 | TGTGCCAGCTCACCACGGGGACAGGGTTACAATGAGCAGTTCTTC | CASSPRGQGYNEQFF
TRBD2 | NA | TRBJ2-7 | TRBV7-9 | TGTGCCAGCAGCTCGGGACTAGCCGACGAGCAGTACTTC | CASSSGLADEQYF
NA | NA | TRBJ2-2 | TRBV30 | TGTGCCTGGCAGGGTTCCGGGGAGCTGTTTTTT | CAWQGSGELFF
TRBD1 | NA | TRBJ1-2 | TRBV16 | TGTGCCAGCAGCACCAAGACAGGGAGCTATGGCTACACCTTC | CASSTKTGSYGYTF
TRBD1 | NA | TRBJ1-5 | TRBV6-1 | TGTGCCAGCAGTGACTTTACGACAGGGGAATATAGCAATCAGCCCCAGCATTTT | CASSDFTTGEYSNQPQHF
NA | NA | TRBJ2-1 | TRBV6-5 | TGTGCCAGCAGAGGGGTATTTCCACACAATGAGCAGTTCTTC | CASRGVFPHNEQFF
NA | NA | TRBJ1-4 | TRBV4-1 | TGCGCCAGCAGCCGGGGGGAGGGAACCGCTAATGAAAAACTGTTTTTT | CASSRGEGTANEKLFF
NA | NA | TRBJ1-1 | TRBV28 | TGTGCCAGCAGTTTCTTTCGGCCTTTTTTCAGGGTTATAACGGGACAGAACACTGAAGCTTTCTTT | CASSFFRPFFRVITGQNTEAFF
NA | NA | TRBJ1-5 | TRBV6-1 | TGTGCCAGCAGTGAAGCATCACAGAGATTGGGCAATCAGCCCCAGCATTTT | CASSEASQRLGNQPQHF
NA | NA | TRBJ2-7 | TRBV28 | TGTGCCAGCAGTGCCGACCAGGTGACCTACGAGCAGTACTTC | CASSADQVTYEQYF
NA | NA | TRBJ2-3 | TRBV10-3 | TGTGCCATCAGTGAAGGGACTGGATCTAGCACAGATACGCAGTATTTT | CAISEGTGSSTDTQYF
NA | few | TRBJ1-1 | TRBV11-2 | TGTGCCAGTCTCCGGGACAACCTGAACACTGAAGCTTTCTTT | CASLRDNLNTEAFF
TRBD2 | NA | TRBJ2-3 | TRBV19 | TGTGCCAGTAGTCCCCTGGGGACTAGCGGGAGGATTACAGATACGCAGTATTTT | CASSPLGTSGRITDTQYF
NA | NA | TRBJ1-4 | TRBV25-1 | TGTGCCAGCAGAGCAACAGGAACAACTAATGAAAAACTGTTTTTT | CASRATGTTNEKLFF
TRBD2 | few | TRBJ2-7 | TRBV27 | TGTGCCAGCAGTTTGCTAACTAGCGGGGACTACGAGCAGTACTTC | CASSLLTSGDYEQYF
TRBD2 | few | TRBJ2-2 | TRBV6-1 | TGTGCCAGCAGTGAACTAGCGGGAGACACCGGGGAGCTGTTTTTT | CASSELAGDTGELFF
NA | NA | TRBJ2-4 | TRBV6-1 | TGTGCCAGCAGTGAAGCGTTTTGGGGACTAGCCAAAAACATTCAGTACTTC | CASSEAFWGLAKNIQYF
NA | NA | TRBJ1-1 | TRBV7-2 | TGTGCCAGCAGCCCGGGTGGAAGGATAACTGAAGCTTTCTTT | CASSPGGRITEAFF
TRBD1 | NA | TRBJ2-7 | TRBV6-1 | TGTGCCAGCAGTCCCGGGACAGGGGCCCGGGAGCAGTACTTC | CASSPGTGAREQYF
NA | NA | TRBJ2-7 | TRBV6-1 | TGTGCCAGCAGTGTCGGGACAACCTACGAGCAGTACTTC | CASSVGTTYEQYF
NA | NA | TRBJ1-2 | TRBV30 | TGTGCCTGGAGGGAACTCGACCGGATGAGGGGCTACACCTTC | CAWRELDRMRGYTF
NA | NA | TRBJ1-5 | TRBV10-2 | TGCGCCAGCAGTGAGTCCGCGCATCAGCCCCAGCATTTT | CASSESAHQPQHF
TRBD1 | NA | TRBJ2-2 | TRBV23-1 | TGCGCCAGCAGTTCCCCGGGACAGGGGGCCTCCGGGGAGCTGTTTTTT | CASSSPGQGASGELFF
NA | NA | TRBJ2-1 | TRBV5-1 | TGCGCCAGCAGCTTGGCTGGCGGGGTCAATGAGCAGTTCTTC | CASSLAGGVNEQFF
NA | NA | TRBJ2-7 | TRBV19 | TGTGCCAGTAGTCCCCGAGGCAGCGTGTCCTACGAGCAGTACTTC | CASSPRGSVSYEQYF
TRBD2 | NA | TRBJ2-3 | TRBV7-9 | TGTGCCAGCAGCTTAGTAGGGACTAGCGGAGATACGCAGTATTTT | CASSLVGTSGDTQYF
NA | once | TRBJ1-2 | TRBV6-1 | TGTGCCAGCAGTGAAAGGCGGGGGCTTAAACCCTCAAGGTTTATCCTATATTATGGCTACACCTTC | CASSERRGLKPSRFILYYGYTF
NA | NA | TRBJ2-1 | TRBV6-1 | TGTGCCAGTAGGGGATTTCACAATGAGCAGTTCTTC | CASRGFHNEQFF
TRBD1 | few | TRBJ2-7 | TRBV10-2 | TGCGCCAGCAGTGCCCCTGGGACAGGGACATACGAGCAGTACTTC | CASSAPGTGTYEQYF